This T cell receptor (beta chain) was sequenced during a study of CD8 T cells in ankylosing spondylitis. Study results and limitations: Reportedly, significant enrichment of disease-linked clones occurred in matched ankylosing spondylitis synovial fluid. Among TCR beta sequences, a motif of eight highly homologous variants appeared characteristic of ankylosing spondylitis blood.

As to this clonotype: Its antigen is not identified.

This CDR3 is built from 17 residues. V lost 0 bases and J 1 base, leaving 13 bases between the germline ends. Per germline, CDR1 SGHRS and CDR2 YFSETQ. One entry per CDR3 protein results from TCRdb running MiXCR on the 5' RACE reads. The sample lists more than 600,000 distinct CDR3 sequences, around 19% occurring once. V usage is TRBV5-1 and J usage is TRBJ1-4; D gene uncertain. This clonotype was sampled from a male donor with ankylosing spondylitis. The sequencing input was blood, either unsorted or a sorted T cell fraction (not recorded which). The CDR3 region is CASSLDLAGLTNEKLFF. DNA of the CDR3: TGCGCCAGCAGCTTGGACCTCGCGGGTTTAACTAATGAAAAACTGTTTTTT.